This TCR beta chain was sequenced in a study of shared clonotypes between healthy human individuals. Looking at the study overall: Aged 18 to 49, the donors were two women and a few men. Study results and caveats: Across subsets, estimated richness was generally greater for naive than for memory populations.

Trimming took 7 bases from V and 0 from J; bases not matched to a gene: 2. Germline values: CDR1 LNHDA, CDR2 SQIVND (reference sequence). This CDR3 spans 14 amino acids. The authors divided CD4+ cells into CD45RA+ naive and CD45RA-negative memory subsets. For each subset, genomic DNA was distributed in equal portions over several immunoSEQ plates. Some clones are missing from TCRdb's copy, which holds only in-frame ones; the method was immunoSEQ multiplex PCR. The data contain 1,400,000 or so clones, approximately 98.5% of them seen just once; the ten biggest clones take up under 0.45%. A word on this clone: Its antigen is still unknown. The sample carries other DNA sequences with the same CDR3.

V and J are TRBV19 and TRBJ2-1, with 8 positions matching TRBD1. What was sequenced was naive CD4+ T cells sorted from blood. Specified subset: CD45RA+ positively selected. The origin of this receptor is a young man in good health. The CDR3 DNA follows: TGTGCCAGTACCACAGGGGGCTCCTACAATGAGCAGTTCTTC. Its translation: CASTTGGSYNEQFF.